This TCR beta chain was captured in a study of cytomegalovirus exposure and HLA in healthy donors. Overall study results and limits: TCR beta V- and J-gene trimming was later associated with a missense DCLRE1C variant.

PCR amplification relied on 60 Vbeta primers (plus 13 Jbeta primers). Assay: immunoSEQ multiplex PCR; the TCRdb copy retains only in-frame clones and omits some. Seen here are around 150,000 clones, around 79% observed once, and the top ten hold roughly 6.3%. Note on this clone: Its target is not known.

The sequence was collected from a man aged 45-65 years in good health and CMV-seropositive. Sequencing was performed on PBMCs.

The CDR3 region has the DNA TGCGCCAGCAGTGAGTACAGCTACGAGCAGTACTTC. Its translation: CASSEYSYEQYF. The chain joins TRBV10-1 to TRBJ2-7; D gene unclear. The CDR3 contains 12 residues. V lost 1 base to trimming and J lost 3 bases, with 4 bases between them. Germline lookup yields CDR1 WNHNN and CDR2 SYGVQD (reference sequence).